Shown below are 29 T cell receptor beta chains from a single sample sequenced in a study of shared clonotypes between healthy human individuals. Sequencing used immunoSEQ multiplex PCR; TCRdb keeps in-frame clones, though not all of them. This table holds about 2.4 million clones, under 95% found once. The specimen was naive CD4+ T cells from PBMCs. Subset defined: CD45RA+ positively selected. These receptors were collected from a man younger than 35 in good health. Some clones in this sample may be carry-over from other donors' samples.

The V call is TRBV27, the J call TRBJ2-1; TRBD2 is a possible D gene (5 bases). Trimming left V 6 bases short and J 7 bases short, with 34 bases between. Germline assignment: CDR1 MNHEY and CDR2 SMNVEV (reference sequence). CDR3 size: 20 residues. The CDR3 DNA is TGTGCCAGCAGACCGAGACCAAACCCATCACTAGTTCGGGCCGGGAATGAGCAGTTCTTC. Translated, it gives CASRPRPNPSLVRAGNEQFF.

This sequence joins TRBV5-1 and TRBJ2-7, with 8 bases lining up with TRBD1. Germline loops: CDR1 SGHRS, CDR2 YFSETQ. J lost 5 bases, V lost 3 bases, and 7 bases had no gene match. The CDR3 has 14 residues. CDR3 sequence: CASSSTGDGHEQYF. The CDR3 region has the DNA TGCGCCAGCAGCTCGACAGGGGATGGCCACGAGCAGTACTTC.

This chain connects TRBV9 to TRBJ2-7; D remains unclear. Germline CDR1 reads SGDLS; CDR2 reads YYNGEE. CDR3 size: 18 residues. The V end was cut by 3 bases, the J end by 3 bases, with 25 bases between. The CDR3 is CASSAQRPVLWSYYEQYF. The CDR3 region has the DNA TGTGCCAGCAGCGCCCAGAGACCTGTACTATGGTCTTACTACGAGCAGTACTTC.

This clone was counted a few times. This sample also contains other DNA sequences that code for the same CDR3. The chain uses TRBV30 and TRBJ1-1; tentative D call: TRBD1 (6 bases). Germline V gives CDR1 GTSNPN, CDR2 SVGIG (reference sequence). Deletions cut 0 bases from V and 4 bases from J, with 9 bases between. The CDR3 runs to 13 residues. The CDR3 here is CAWSVGGPTEAFF. The CDR3, as DNA: TGTGCCTGGAGTGTAGGGGGGCCCACTGAAGCTTTCTTT.

The rearrangement links TRBV7-9 to TRBJ2-2, with D perhaps matching TRBD1 (6 bases). The CDR3 spans 15 residues. Germline loops: CDR1 SEHNR, CDR2 FQNEAQ (reference sequence). V lost 6 bases to trimming and J lost 2 bases, with 13 bases between them. The CDR3 bases are TGTGCCAGCAGGAATGAACAGGGTAACACCGGGGAGCTGTTTTTT. Translation gives CASRNEQGNTGELFF.

The chain has TRBV5-1 and TRBJ1-2; 9 bases fit TRBD1. Germline V CDR1 and CDR2: SGHRS, YFSETQ. V gave up 3 bases and J gave up 8 bases; unmatched junction bases: 11. The CDR3 runs 15 residues. For the CDR3, the DNA is TGCGCCAGCAGCTCCGAACTGGGACAGGGAAGCGGCTACACCTTC. Amino acids: CASSSELGQGSGYTF.

The chain combines TRBV2 with TRBJ2-7, with 12 bases aligning to TRBD2. V was clipped by 4 bases and J by 2 bases; unmatched bases: 3. Germline values: CDR1 SNHLY, CDR2 FYNNEI. The CDR3 is 15 residues long. CDR3: CASSGASGRAYEQYF. CDR3 nucleotides: TGTGCCAGCAGTGGGGCTAGCGGGAGGGCCTACGAGCAGTACTTC. The complete variable domain, with remaining parts taken from reference TRBV2 and TRBJ2-7, reads EPEVTQTPSHQVTQMGQEVILRCVPISNHLYFYWYRQILGQKVEFLVSFYNNEISEKSEIFDDQFSVERPDGSNFTLKIRSTKLEDSAMYFCASSGASGRAYEQYFGPGTRLTVT.

This clone was found a few times. This sample also contains other DNA sequences that code for the same CDR3. The chain joins TRBV14 to TRBJ1-1; D is undetermined. Germline V gene lookup returns CDR1 SGHDN and CDR2 FVKESK. The CDR3 is 13 amino acids. Trimming left V 1 base short and J 0 bases short, with 3 bases between. CDR3 coding DNA: TGTGCCAGCAGCCAAGGTATGAACACTGAAGCTTTCTTT. Residues: CASSQGMNTEAFF.

Only one count was recorded for this clone. J is TRBJ2-7 and V is TRBV6-5, with TRBD2 matching over 7 bases. This CDR3 is 14 amino acids long. Germline trimming cut 6 bases from V and 4 bases from J; bases unmatched to any gene: 9. CDR1 is MNHEY, CDR2 SVGAGI, per germline. For the CDR3, the DNA is TGTGCCAGCAGCAAAAGGGGAGGGGAGTACGAGCAGTACTTC. Its protein is CASSKRGGEYEQYF.

The V gene is TRBV19, the J gene TRBJ1-5; 9 bases are shared with TRBD1. V shed 4 bases, J shed 15 bases, and the junction held 16 bases outside the gene matches. The CDR3 covers 15 residues. Germline CDR1 reads LNHDA; CDR2 reads SQIVND (reference sequence). DNA of the CDR3: TGTGCCAGTAGTAACGCCGGGACAGGGTATCAGGTGGGGCATTTT. Protein: CASSNAGTGYQVGHF.

Points on this clone: An end of the junction differs from the germline gene, which may be a read error. The chain couples TRBV7-3 to TRBJ2-2; D assignment may be TRBD1 or TRBD2 (6 bases each). CDR1 is SGHTA and CDR2 is FQGTGA in the germline V gene. The CDR3 contains 15 residues. The CDR3 loop is CASSSLGGNTGELFF. CDR3 DNA: TGTGCCAGCAGCTCGCTCGGGGGCAACACCGGGGAGTTGTTTTTT.

The V call is TRBV6-6, the J call TRBJ2-7, with 7 positions matching TRBD1. This CDR3 comprises 14 residues. Per germline, CDR1 MNHNY and CDR2 SVGAGI (reference sequence). J gave up 3 bases and V 4 bases, and 6 bases lay outside the gene matches. CDR3 DNA: TGTGCCAGCAGTTCTCCGGACAGGAACTACGAGCAGTACTTC. This gives the protein CASSSPDRNYEQYF.

The table lists this clone with a count of one. Other nucleotide sequences from this sample produce the same CDR3. The chain employs TRBV7-3 and TRBJ1-1, with a weak D call TRBD1 (5 bases). The CDR3 is 13 residues long. Trimming removed 5 bases at V and 2 bases at J, with 9 bases between. The V gene's germline CDR1 is SGHTA and CDR2 FQGTGA. Written as DNA, the CDR3 is TGTGCCAGCAGCCAAGACAGAAACACTGAAGCTTTCTTT. Protein: CASSQDRNTEAFF. The whole variable domain, filled in from reference TRBV7-3 and TRBJ1-1, reads GAGVSQTPSNKVTEKGKYVELRCDPISGHTALYWYRQSLGQGPEFLIYFQGTGAADDSGLPNDRFFAVRPEGSVSTLKIQRTERGDSAVYLCASSQDRNTEAFFGQGTRLTVV.

The J gene is TRBJ1-2, the V gene TRBV27; the match to TRBD1 covers 8 bases. This CDR3 has 15 amino acids. With V trimmed by 5 bases and J by 4 bases, 9 bases remained unmatched. Germline CDR1 reads MNHEY; CDR2 reads SMNVEV (reference sequence). The CDR3 protein is CASSRGRGLAYGYTF. The CDR3 DNA is TGTGCCAGCAGTCGAGGCAGGGGGCTTGCCTATGGCTACACCTTC.

This clone was seen only once. The chain has TRBV5-5 and TRBJ1-2, with D perhaps TRBD1 (6 bases). The CDR3 is 14 amino acids. Germline V gives CDR1 SGHKS, CDR2 YYEKEE (reference sequence). V lost 1 base and J 3 bases, leaving 10 bases between the germline ends. CDR3 nucleotides: TGTGCCAGCAGCTTGCAGGCAGGGGACTATGGCTACACCTTC. Translation gives CASSLQAGDYGYTF.

The chain has TRBV5-4 and TRBJ1-1; D is uncertain. Germline V CDR1 and CDR2: SGHNT, YYREEE (reference sequence). Trimming cost V 4 bases and J 3 bases, with 19 bases left between them. The CDR3 sequence is 16 residues long. For the CDR3, the DNA is TGTGCCAGCAGCCCCTCGGCTGTGCGCTCGGACACTGAAGCTTTCTTT. Its translation: CASSPSAVRSDTEAFF.

The rearrangement uses TRBV28 and TRBJ1-1; no clear D gene. Germline assignment: CDR1 MDHEN and CDR2 SYDVKM. Trimming took off 2 bases at V and 5 bases at J, with 15 bases between the two ends. The CDR3 spans 15 residues. The CDR3 sequence: CASSLGAQAETEAFF. For the CDR3, the DNA is TGTGCCAGCAGTTTAGGCGCCCAGGCGGAAACTGAAGCTTTCTTT. Variable domain in full (rest from reference TRBV28 and TRBJ1-1): DVKVTQSSRYLVKRTGEKVFLECVQDMDHENMFWYRQDPGLGLRLIYFSYDVKMKEKGDIPEGYSVSREKKERFSLILESASTNQTSMYLCASSLGAQAETEAFFGQGTRLTVV.

V usage is TRBV7-3 and J usage is TRBJ1-1, with D tentatively TRBD1 (5 bases). The CDR3 loop spans 15 amino acids. V was shortened by 0 bases and J by 3 bases, with 11 bases between the two germline ends. Germline V gene sequence: CDR1 SGHTA, CDR2 FQGTGA. In nucleotides, the CDR3 is TGTGCCAGCAGCTTAACTAGTACGGGGGACACTGAAGCTTTCTTT. Translating it yields CASSLTSTGDTEAFF. The full variable domain, completed using reference TRBV7-3 and TRBJ1-1, is GAGVSQTPSNKVTEKGKYVELRCDPISGHTALYWYRQSLGQGPEFLIYFQGTGAADDSGLPNDRFFAVRPEGSVSTLKIQRTERGDSAVYLCASSLTSTGDTEAFFGQGTRLTVV.

The chain recombines TRBV28 with TRBJ2-2; 7 bases match TRBD2. The CDR3 covers 15 residues. J was trimmed by 3 bases and V by 6 bases; bases with no gene match: 7. Germline V gene sequence: CDR1 MDHEN, CDR2 SYDVKM. The CDR3: CASRLSGTDTGELFF. The CDR3 nucleotides read TGTGCCAGCAGACTCAGCGGGACGGACACCGGGGAGCTGTTTTTT.

The V and J genes are TRBV7-8 and TRBJ1-1, with 8 nucleotides matching TRBD1. V was pared by 6 bases and J by 8 bases, with 11 bases of the junction left unmatched. The CDR3 spans 14 residues. Germline lookup yields CDR1 SGHVS and CDR2 FQNEAQ. For the CDR3, the DNA is TGTGCCAGCAGTTACGACAGGGGAAGAAAAGAAGCTTTCTTT. It yields the protein CASSYDRGRKEAFF.

The CDR3 sequence: CASSLGPGESGELFF. CDR3 bases: TGCGCCAGCAGCTTGGGGCCAGGAGAGAGCGGGGAGCTGTTTTTT. V and J are TRBV5-1 and TRBJ2-2, with D unclear. CDR1 is SGHRS, CDR2 YFSETQ, per germline. The length of the CDR3 is 15 residues. With 0 bases removed from V and 7 bases from J, the gap between germline ends came to 13 bases. Variable domain in full (rest from reference TRBV5-1 and TRBJ2-2): KAGVTQTPRYLIKTRGQQVTLSCSPISGHRSVSWYQQTPGQGLQFLFEYFSETQRNKGNFPGRFSGRQFSNSRSEMNVSTLELGDSALYLCASSLGPGESGELFFGEGSRLTVL.

This chain joins TRBV12-5 and TRBJ1-1; D may be TRBD1 (5 bases). The CDR3 spans 14 residues. V dropped 6 bases and J dropped 4 bases, with 15 bases sitting between them. CDR1 and CDR2 from the germline V gene are LGHNT and FRNRAP. In DNA, the CDR3 is TGTGCTAGTGGCCCCGGGACCCCAGGCACTGAAGCTTTCTTT. It specifies CASGPGTPGTEAFF.

The V call is TRBV5-1, the J call TRBJ1-1; D ambiguous. This CDR3 is built from 15 residues. From germline, CDR1 is SGHRS and CDR2 YFSETQ. V was trimmed by 1 base and J by 0 bases, leaving 10 bases between them. Here the CDR3 DNA reads TGCGCCAGCAGCTTGATATCGCAGATGAACACTGAAGCTTTCTTT. Translating it yields CASSLISQMNTEAFF. Combining the CDR3 with reference TRBV5-1 and TRBJ1-1 gives the whole variable domain KAGVTQTPRYLIKTRGQQVTLSCSPISGHRSVSWYQQTPGQGLQFLFEYFSETQRNKGNFPGRFSGRQFSNSRSEMNVSTLELGDSALYLCASSLISQMNTEAFFGQGTRLTVV.

In regard to this clone: Other DNA sequences in the same sample also yield this CDR3. The rearrangement joins TRBV28 to TRBJ1-1; D is undetermined. The length of the CDR3 is 12 residues. The germline CDR1 and CDR2 sequences are MDHEN and SYDVKM. Trimming removed 6 bases at V and 1 base at J, with 6 bases between. The CDR3 nucleotides are TGTGCCAGCAGCCTCACGAACACTGAAGCTTTCTTT. This encodes CASSLTNTEAFF.

The genes are TRBV5-1 and TRBJ2-1, with D possibly matching TRBD1 (6 bases). The CDR3 runs to 15 residues. The V end was cut by 0 bases, the J end by 9 bases, with 16 bases between. Germline loops: CDR1 SGHRS, CDR2 YFSETQ. Here the CDR3 DNA reads TGCGCCAGCAGCTTGGAAGTCAGGGGCCGGAGTGAGCAGTTCTTC. Protein sequence: CASSLEVRGRSEQFF.

The chain carries TRBV6-6 and TRBJ2-1; D is unresolved. The CDR3 length is 13 residues. Germline lookup yields CDR1 MNHNY and CDR2 SVGAGI (reference sequence). The V and J ends lost 3 bases and 0 bases respectively, with 3 bases between them. CDR3 DNA: TGTGCCAGCAGTTATCGCTCCTACAATGAGCAGTTCTTC. Its protein is CASSYRSYNEQFF.

The chain employs TRBV11-2 and TRBJ2-6, with TRBD1 matching 7 bases. After removal of 4 bases from V and 3 bases from J, the junction contained 3 bases not matched to a gene. CDR1 is SGHAT, CDR2 FQNNGV, per germline. The CDR3 length is 15 residues. The CDR3 spells CASSSTGVGANVLTF. In DNA, the CDR3 is TGTGCCAGCAGCTCTACAGGGGTTGGGGCCAACGTCCTGACTTTC.

The gene calls are TRBV18 and TRBJ1-1; D is undetermined. The CDR3 runs to 15 residues. The germline V gene has CDR1 KGHSH and CDR2 LQKENI. V shed 5 bases and J shed 10 bases, with 23 bases lying between them. This CDR3 reads CASSGIMQYNFGAFF. For the CDR3, the DNA is TGTGCCAGCTCAGGAATTATGCAGTATAATTTTGGAGCTTTCTTT.

This chain links TRBV7-9 with TRBJ1-4, with D uncertain. In germline, CDR1 is SEHNR, CDR2 FQNEAQ (reference sequence). V gave up 5 bases and J gave up 11 bases, with 9 bases separating them. The CDR3 loop spans 11 amino acids. The CDR3, as DNA: TGTGCCAGCAGCCGTGGACTGAAACTGTTTTTT. This encodes CASSRGLKLFF.